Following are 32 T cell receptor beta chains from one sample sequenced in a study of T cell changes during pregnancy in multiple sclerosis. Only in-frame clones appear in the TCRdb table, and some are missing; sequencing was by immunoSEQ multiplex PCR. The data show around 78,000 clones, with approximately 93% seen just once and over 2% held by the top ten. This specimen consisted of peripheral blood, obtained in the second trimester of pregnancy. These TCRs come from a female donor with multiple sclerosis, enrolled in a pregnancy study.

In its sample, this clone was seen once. The CDR3 sequence is CASSYAGGIYGYTF. In DNA form, the CDR3 reads TGTGCCAGCAGTTATGCAGGGGGCATCTATGGCTACACCTTC. V usage is TRBV27 and J usage is TRBJ1-2; 8 nucleotides line up with TRBD1. Germline V lookup: CDR1 MNHEY, CDR2 SMNVEV (reference sequence). V was pared by 4 bases and J by 4 bases, with 5 bases of the junction left unmatched. The CDR3 is made up of 14 amino acids.

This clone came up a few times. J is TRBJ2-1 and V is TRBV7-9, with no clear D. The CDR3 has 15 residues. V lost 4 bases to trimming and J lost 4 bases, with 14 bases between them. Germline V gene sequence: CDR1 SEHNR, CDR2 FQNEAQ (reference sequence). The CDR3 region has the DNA TGTGCCAGCAGCTCCACCAAGGCAGGATACAATGAGCAGTTCTTC. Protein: CASSSTKAGYNEQFF.

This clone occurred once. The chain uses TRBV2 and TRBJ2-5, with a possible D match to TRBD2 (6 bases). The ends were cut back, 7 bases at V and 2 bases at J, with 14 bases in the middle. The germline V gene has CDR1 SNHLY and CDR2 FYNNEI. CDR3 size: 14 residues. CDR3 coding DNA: TGTGCCAGCAAAGGTCACGGGGGACAAGAGACCCAGTACTTC. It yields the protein CASKGHGGQETQYF.

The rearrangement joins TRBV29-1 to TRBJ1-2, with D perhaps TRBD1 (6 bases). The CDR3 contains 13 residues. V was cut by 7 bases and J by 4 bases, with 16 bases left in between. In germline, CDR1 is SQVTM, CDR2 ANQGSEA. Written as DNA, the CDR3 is TGCAGCGATTACAGGGCTTTTGGCTATGGCTACACCTTC. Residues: CSDYRAFGYGYTF.

The CDR3, as DNA: TGTGCCAGCAGCGAACAGGGTTCGGGCAATCAGCCCCAGCATTTT. Protein sequence: CASSEQGSGNQPQHF. The chain has TRBV2 and TRBJ1-5; possible D gene TRBD1, 6 bases. This CDR3 region has 15 residues. V dropped 6 bases and J dropped 2 bases, with 14 bases sitting between them. The V gene's germline CDR1 is SNHLY and CDR2 FYNNEI. The complete variable domain, with remaining parts taken from reference TRBV2 and TRBJ1-5, reads EPEVTQTPSHQVTQMGQEVILRCVPISNHLYFYWYRQILGQKVEFLVSFYNNEISEKSEIFDDQFSVERPDGSNFTLKIRSTKLEDSAMYFCASSEQGSGNQPQHFGDGTRLSIL.

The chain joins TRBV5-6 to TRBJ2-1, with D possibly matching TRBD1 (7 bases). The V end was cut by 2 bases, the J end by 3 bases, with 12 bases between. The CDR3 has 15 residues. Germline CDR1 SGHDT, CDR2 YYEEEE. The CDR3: CASSFGQGGYNEQFF. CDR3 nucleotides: TGTGCCAGCAGCTTCGGGCAGGGGGGCTACAATGAGCAGTTCTTC.

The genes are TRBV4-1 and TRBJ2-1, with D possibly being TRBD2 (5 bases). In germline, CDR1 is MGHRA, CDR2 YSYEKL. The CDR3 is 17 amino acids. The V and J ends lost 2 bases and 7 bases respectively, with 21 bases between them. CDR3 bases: TGCGCCAGCAGCCAATTCGGGCCCCGGGCCGCGGGTAATGAGCAGTTCTTC. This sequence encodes CASSQFGPRAAGNEQFF.

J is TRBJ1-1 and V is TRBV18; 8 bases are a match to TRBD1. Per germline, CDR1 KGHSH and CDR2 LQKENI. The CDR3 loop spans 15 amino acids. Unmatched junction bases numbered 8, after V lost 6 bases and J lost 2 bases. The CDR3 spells CASSHDRGTNTEAFF. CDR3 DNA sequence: TGTGCCAGCTCGCACGACAGGGGAACCAACACTGAAGCTTTCTTT. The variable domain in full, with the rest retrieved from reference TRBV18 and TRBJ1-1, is NAGVMQNPRHLVRRRGQEARLRCSPMKGHSHVYWYRQLPEEGLKFMVYLQKENIIDESGMPKERFSAEFPKEGPSILRIQQVVRGDSAAYFCASSHDRGTNTEAFFGQGTRLTVV.

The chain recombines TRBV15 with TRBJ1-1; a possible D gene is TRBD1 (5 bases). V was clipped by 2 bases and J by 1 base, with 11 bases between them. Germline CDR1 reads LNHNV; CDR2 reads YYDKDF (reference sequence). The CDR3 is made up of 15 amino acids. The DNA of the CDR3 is TGTGCCACCAGCAGAAGGGACTTTAGGAACACTGAAGCTTTCTTT. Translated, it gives CATSRRDFRNTEAFF.

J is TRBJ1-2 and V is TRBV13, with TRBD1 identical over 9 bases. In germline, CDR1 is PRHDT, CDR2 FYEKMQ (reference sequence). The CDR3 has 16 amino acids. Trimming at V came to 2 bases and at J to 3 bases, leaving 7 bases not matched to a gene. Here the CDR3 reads CASSLLGDRDYYGYTF. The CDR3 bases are TGTGCCAGCAGCTTATTAGGGGACAGGGATTACTATGGCTACACCTTC.

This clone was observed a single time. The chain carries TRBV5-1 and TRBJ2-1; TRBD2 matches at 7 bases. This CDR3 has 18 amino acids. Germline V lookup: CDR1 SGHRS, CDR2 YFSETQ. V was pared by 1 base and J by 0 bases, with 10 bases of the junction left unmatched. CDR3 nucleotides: TGCGCCAGCAGCTTGAGGGTTAGCGGGCGGAGCTCCTACAATGAGCAGTTCTTC. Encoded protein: CASSLRVSGRSSYNEQFF.

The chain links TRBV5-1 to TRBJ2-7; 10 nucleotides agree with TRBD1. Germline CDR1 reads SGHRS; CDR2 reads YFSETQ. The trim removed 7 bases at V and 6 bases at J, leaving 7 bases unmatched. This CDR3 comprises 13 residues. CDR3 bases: TGCGCCAGCTGGGGGACAGGGGCATCCGAGCAGTACTTC. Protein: CASWGTGASEQYF.

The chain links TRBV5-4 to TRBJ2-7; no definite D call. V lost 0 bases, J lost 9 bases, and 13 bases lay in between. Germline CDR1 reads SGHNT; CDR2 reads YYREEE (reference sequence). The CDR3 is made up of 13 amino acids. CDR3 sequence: CASSLEQFSGQYF. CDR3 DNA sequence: TGTGCCAGCAGCTTGGAACAGTTCTCTGGGCAGTACTTC.

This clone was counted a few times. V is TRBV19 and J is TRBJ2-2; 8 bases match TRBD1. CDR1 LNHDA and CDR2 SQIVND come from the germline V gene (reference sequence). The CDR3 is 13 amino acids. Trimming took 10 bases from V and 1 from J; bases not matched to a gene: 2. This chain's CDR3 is CATTGVNTGELFF. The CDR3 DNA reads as TGTGCCACGACAGGGGTGAACACCGGGGAGCTGTTTTTT.

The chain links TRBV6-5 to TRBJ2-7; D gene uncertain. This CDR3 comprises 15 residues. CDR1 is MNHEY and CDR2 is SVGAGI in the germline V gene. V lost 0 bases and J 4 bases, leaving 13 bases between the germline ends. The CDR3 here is CASSYSELESYEQYF. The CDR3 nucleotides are TGTGCCAGCAGTTACTCGGAGCTAGAATCGTACGAGCAGTACTTC.

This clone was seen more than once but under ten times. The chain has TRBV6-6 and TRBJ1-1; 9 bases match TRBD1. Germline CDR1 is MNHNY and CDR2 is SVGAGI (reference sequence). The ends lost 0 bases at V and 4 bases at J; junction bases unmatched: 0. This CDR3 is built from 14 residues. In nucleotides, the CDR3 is TGTGCCAGCAGTTACTCGACAGGGGGCACTGAAGCTTTCTTT. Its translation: CASSYSTGGTEAFF.

The CDR3 sequence: CASSYGWDSTYEQYF. CDR3 bases: TGTGCCAGCAGTTACGGGTGGGACTCCACCTACGAGCAGTACTTC. The chain is built from TRBV6-5 and TRBJ2-7; D is possibly TRBD2 (6 bases). The V end lost 2 bases, the J end lost 2 bases, and 13 bases lay between the germline ends. Germline CDR1 is MNHEY and CDR2 is SVGAGI. The CDR3 runs 15 residues.

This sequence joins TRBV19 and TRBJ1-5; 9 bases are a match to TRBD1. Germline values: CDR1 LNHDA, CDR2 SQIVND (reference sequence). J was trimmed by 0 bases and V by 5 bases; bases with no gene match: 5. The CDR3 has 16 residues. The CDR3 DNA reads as TGTGCCAGTAGTGACAGGGGGGTATATAGCAATCAGCCCCAGCATTTT. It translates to CASSDRGVYSNQPQHF.

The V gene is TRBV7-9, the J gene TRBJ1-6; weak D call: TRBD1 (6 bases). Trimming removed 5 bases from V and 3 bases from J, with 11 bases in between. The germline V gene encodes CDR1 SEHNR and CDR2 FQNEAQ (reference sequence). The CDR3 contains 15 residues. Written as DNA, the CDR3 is TGTGCCAGCAGCGCCCCGGGACACTATAATTCACCCCTCCACTTT. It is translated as CASSAPGHYNSPLHF.

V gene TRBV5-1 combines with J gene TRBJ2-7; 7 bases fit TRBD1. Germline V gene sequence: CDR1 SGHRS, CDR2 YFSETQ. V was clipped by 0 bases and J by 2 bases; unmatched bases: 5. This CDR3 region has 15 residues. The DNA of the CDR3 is TGCGCCAGCAGCTTGGTCGCAGGGGGTGCCTACGAGCAGTACTTC. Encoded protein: CASSLVAGGAYEQYF.

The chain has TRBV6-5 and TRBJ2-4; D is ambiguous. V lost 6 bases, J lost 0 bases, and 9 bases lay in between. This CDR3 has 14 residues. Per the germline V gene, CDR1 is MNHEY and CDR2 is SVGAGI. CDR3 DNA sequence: TGTGCCAGCAGCGCGACGGGAGCCAAAAACATTCAGTACTTC. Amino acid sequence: CASSATGAKNIQYF.

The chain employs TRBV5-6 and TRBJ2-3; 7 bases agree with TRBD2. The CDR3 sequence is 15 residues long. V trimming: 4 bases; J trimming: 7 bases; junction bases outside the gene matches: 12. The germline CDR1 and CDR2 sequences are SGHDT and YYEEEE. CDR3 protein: CASSPTPGLTNTQYF. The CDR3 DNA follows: TGTGCCAGCAGCCCCACACCGGGACTAACTAATACGCAGTATTTT.

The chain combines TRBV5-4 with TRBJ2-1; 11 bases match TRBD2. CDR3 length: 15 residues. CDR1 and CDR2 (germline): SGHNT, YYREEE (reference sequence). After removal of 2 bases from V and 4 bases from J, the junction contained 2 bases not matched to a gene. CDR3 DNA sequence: TGTGCCAGCAGCTTAACTAGCGGGGGATACAATGAGCAGTTCTTC. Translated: CASSLTSGGYNEQFF. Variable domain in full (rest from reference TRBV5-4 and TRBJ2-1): ETGVTQSPTHLIKTRGQQVTLRCSSQSGHNTVSWYQQALGQGPQFIFQYYREEENGRGNFPPRFSGLQFPNYSSELNVNALELDDSALYLCASSLTSGGYNEQFFGPGTRLTVL.

CDR3 loop: CASSLTDPGQGQYGYTF. The CDR3 DNA sequence: TGTGCCAGCAGCTTAACAGACCCGGGACAGGGTCAGTATGGCTACACCTTC. The chain has TRBV28 and TRBJ1-2, with 9 bases matching TRBD1. Germline trimming cut 6 bases from V and 5 bases from J; bases unmatched to any gene: 16. The V gene's germline CDR1 is MDHEN and CDR2 SYDVKM. The CDR3 spans 17 residues.

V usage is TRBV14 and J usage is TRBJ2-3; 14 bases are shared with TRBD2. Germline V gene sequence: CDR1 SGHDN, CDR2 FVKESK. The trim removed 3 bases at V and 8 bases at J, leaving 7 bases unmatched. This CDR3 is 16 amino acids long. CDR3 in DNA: TGTGCCAGCAGCCAGGGCGGACTAGCGGGGGGACGTACGCAGTATTTT. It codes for CASSQGGLAGGRTQYF. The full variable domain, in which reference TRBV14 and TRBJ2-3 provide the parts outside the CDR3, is EAGVTQFPSHSVIEKGQTVTLRCDPISGHDNLYWYRRVMGKEIKFLLHFVKESKQDESGMPNNRFLAERTGGTYSTLKVQPAELEDSGVYFCASSQGGLAGGRTQYFGPGTRLTVL.

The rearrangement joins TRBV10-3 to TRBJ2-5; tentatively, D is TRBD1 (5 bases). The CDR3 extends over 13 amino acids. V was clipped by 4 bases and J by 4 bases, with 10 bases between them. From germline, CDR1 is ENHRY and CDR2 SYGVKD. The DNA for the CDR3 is TGTGCCATCAGTGGGGGCCCTGGAGAGACCCAGTACTTC. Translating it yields CAISGGPGETQYF.

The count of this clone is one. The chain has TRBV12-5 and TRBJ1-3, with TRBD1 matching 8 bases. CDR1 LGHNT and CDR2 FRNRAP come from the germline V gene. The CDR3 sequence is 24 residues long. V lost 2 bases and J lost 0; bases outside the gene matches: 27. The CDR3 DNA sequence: TGTGCTAGTGGTTTGATGTGGTTGGACCCCAAGAGAGGACAGGGAAAAAACTCTGGAAACACCATATATTTT. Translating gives CASGLMWLDPKRGQGKNSGNTIYF.

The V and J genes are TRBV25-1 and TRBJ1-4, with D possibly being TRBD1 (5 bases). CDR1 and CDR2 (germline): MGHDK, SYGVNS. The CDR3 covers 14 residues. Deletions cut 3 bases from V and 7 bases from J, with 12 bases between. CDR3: CASSEGQGGEKLFF. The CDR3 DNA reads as TGTGCCAGCAGTGAGGGGCAGGGCGGTGAAAAACTGTTTTTT.

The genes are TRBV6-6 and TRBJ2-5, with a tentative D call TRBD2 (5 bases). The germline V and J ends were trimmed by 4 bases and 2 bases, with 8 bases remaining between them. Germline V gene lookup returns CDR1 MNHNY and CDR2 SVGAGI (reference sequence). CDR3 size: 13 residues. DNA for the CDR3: TGTGCCAGCAGTTCGGACTGGCAAGAGACCCAGTACTTC. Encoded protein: CASSSDWQETQYF.

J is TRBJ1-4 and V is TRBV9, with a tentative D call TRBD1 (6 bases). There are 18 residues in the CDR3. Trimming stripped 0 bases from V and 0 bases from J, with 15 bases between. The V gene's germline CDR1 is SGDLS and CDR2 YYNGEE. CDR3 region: CASSVEGGGPATNEKLFF. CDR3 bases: TGTGCCAGCAGCGTAGAGGGGGGGGGCCCCGCAACTAATGAAAAACTGTTTTTT.

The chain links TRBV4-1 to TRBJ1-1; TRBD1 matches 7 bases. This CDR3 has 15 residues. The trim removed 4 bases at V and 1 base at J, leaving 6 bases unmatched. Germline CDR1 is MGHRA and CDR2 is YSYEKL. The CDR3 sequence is CASSPLGQTNTEAFF. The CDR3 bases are TGCGCCAGCAGCCCATTGGGACAGACGAACACTGAAGCTTTCTTT.

The CDR3 is CAISDSPDRETYEQYF. Written as DNA, the CDR3 is TGTGCCATCAGTGATTCGCCGGACAGGGAAACCTACGAGCAGTACTTC. The V gene is TRBV10-3, the J gene TRBJ2-7; 8 bases are shared with TRBD1. Germline CDR1 reads ENHRY; CDR2 reads SYGVKD. This CDR3 is 16 amino acids long. V shed 3 bases and J 2 bases; nucleotides not matched to a gene: 9.